A single sample is the source of the 30 T cell receptor beta chains below, sequenced in a study of T cell repertoires and HLA-DP antigens. Their recognized antigens are unknown. Method: immunoSEQ multiplex PCR; TCRdb's copy keeps in-frame clones and lacks some. The sample includes approximately 89,000 clones, more than 75% of them seen just once. Specimen: CD4+ T cells from PBMCs. The receptors were sampled from a man aged 45 to 65 in good health and CMV-seronegative.

J is TRBJ2-7 and V is TRBV6-1; D ambiguous. The CDR3 is 13 amino acids. Germline V gene lookup returns CDR1 MNHNS and CDR2 SASEGT. Trimming shortened V by 8 bases and J by 0 bases, and 11 bases separated the two germline ends. The CDR3 protein is CASLGQPSYEQYF. Written as DNA, the CDR3 is TGTGCCAGCTTAGGGCAGCCCTCCTACGAGCAGTACTTC.

The chain links TRBV5-1 to TRBJ1-5; D uncertain. The CDR3 is 13 residues long. Trimming removed 0 bases at V and 3 bases at J, with 4 bases between. The V gene's germline CDR1 is SGHRS and CDR2 YFSETQ. CDR3 sequence: CASSLDPNQPQHF. The CDR3, as DNA: TGCGCCAGCAGCTTGGATCCCAATCAGCCCCAGCATTTT.

V gene TRBV5-1 combines with J gene TRBJ1-5; tentative D call: TRBD1 (5 bases). Trimming took off 2 bases at V and 9 bases at J, with 12 bases between the two ends. The CDR3 runs 13 residues. The V gene's germline CDR1 is SGHRS and CDR2 YFSETQ. For the CDR3, the DNA is TGCGCCAGCAGCTTTACGGATGGGGGGCCCCAGCATTTT. Translation: CASSFTDGGPQHF.

V gene TRBV7-2 combines with J gene TRBJ2-7; 7 nucleotides line up with TRBD1. Germline V gene sequence: CDR1 SGHTA, CDR2 FQGNSA. Trimming at V came to 0 bases and at J to 2 bases, leaving 4 bases not matched to a gene. The CDR3 has 15 amino acids. The CDR3 nucleotides are TGTGCCAGCAGCTTAGCCGGGACAGCTACCTACGAGCAGTACTTC. As protein: CASSLAGTATYEQYF. Drawing the rest from reference TRBV7-2 and TRBJ2-7, the complete variable domain is GAGVSQSPSNKVTEKGKDVELRCDPISGHTALYWYRQSLGQGLEFLIYFQGNSAPDKSGLPSDRFSAERTGGSVSTLTIQRTQQEDSAVYLCASSLAGTATYEQYFGPGTRLTVT.

The V gene is TRBV6-5, the J gene TRBJ1-1; tentatively, D is TRBD1 (5 bases). Germline CDR1 MNHEY, CDR2 SVGAGI. Trimming stripped 5 bases from V and 8 bases from J, with 21 bases between. The CDR3 runs to 15 residues. CDR3 coding DNA: TGTGCCAGCAGTAAGGGGCTTTTTCCCGCCCCCGAAGCTTTCTTT. Translated: CASSKGLFPAPEAFF.

The table lists this clone with a count of one. This chain links TRBV11-2 with TRBJ1-4; D is uncertain. The CDR3 has 13 residues. V gave up 1 base and J gave up 3 bases, with 3 bases separating them. Germline V CDR1 and CDR2: SGHAT, FQNNGV. CDR3 DNA: TGTGCCAGCAGCTTAGTAGCTAATGAAAAACTGTTTTTT. It encodes CASSLVANEKLFF.

V gene TRBV7-9 combines with J gene TRBJ2-3; D not certain. CDR3 size: 13 residues. The V and J ends lost 5 bases and 2 bases respectively, with 8 bases between them. Germline CDR1 reads SEHNR; CDR2 reads FQNEAQ (reference sequence). The CDR3 region is CASSPTDTDTQYF. CDR3 in DNA: TGTGCCAGCAGCCCAACGGACACAGATACGCAGTATTTT.

This chain connects TRBV11-2 to TRBJ2-5; tentative D call: TRBD2 (6 bases). The CDR3 consists of 14 residues. V was trimmed by 1 base and J by 7 bases, leaving 13 bases between them. Germline-derived CDR1 and CDR2 are SGHAT and FQNNGV. CDR3 residues: CASSLVFSGGTQYF. Here the CDR3 DNA reads TGTGCCAGCAGCTTAGTTTTCTCCGGGGGGACCCAGTACTTC.

This clone has a handful of counts. The chain joins TRBV10-1 to TRBJ2-4; no clear D. The germline V gene has CDR1 WNHNN and CDR2 SYGVQD (reference sequence). V gave up 0 bases and J gave up 0 bases, with 12 bases separating them. CDR3 length equals 17 residues. This CDR3 is CASSESGFGPAKNIQYF. Here the CDR3 DNA reads TGCGCCAGCAGTGAGTCGGGTTTCGGCCCAGCCAAAAACATTCAGTACTTC.

This clone has only a few counts. The V and J genes are TRBV7-2 and TRBJ2-3; 7 bases are shared with TRBD2. The CDR3 consists of 15 residues. V lost 5 bases to trimming and J lost 4 bases; unmatched junction nucleotides: 9. Per germline, CDR1 SGHTA and CDR2 FQGNSA. CDR3 in amino acids: CASSGEGGFADTQYF. In DNA form, the CDR3 reads TGTGCCAGCAGCGGGGAGGGAGGGTTCGCAGATACGCAGTATTTT. Filled out from reference TRBV7-2 and TRBJ2-3, the complete variable domain reads GAGVSQSPSNKVTEKGKDVELRCDPISGHTALYWYRQSLGQGLEFLIYFQGNSAPDKSGLPSDRFSAERTGGSVSTLTIQRTQQEDSAVYLCASSGEGGFADTQYFGPGTRLTVL.

The rearrangement uses TRBV27 and TRBJ2-7, with D hard to call. The germline gives CDR1 MNHEY, CDR2 SMNVEV (reference sequence). CDR3 length equals 13 residues. The V gene lost 1 base and the J gene lost 0 bases, with 4 bases spanning the gap. In DNA form, the CDR3 reads TGTGCCAGCAGTTTATACGTCTCCTACGAGCAGTACTTC. Protein product: CASSLYVSYEQYF.

The chain employs TRBV18 and TRBJ2-1, with 8 bases aligning to TRBD2. After removal of 6 bases from V and 1 base from J, the junction contained 17 bases not matched to a gene. The germline CDR1 and CDR2 sequences are KGHSH and LQKENI. CDR3 length equals 19 residues. The CDR3 is CASSLRGVSGGASYNEQFF. The CDR3 coding sequence is TGTGCCAGCTCCCTAAGGGGGGTAAGCGGGGGAGCGTCCTACAATGAGCAGTTCTTC. The entire variable domain, with the rest obtained from reference TRBV18 and TRBJ2-1, is as follows: NAGVMQNPRHLVRRRGQEARLRCSPMKGHSHVYWYRQLPEEGLKFMVYLQKENIIDESGMPKERFSAEFPKEGPSILRIQQVVRGDSAAYFCASSLRGVSGGASYNEQFFGPGTRLTVL.

The chain links TRBV7-2 to TRBJ2-7, with 10 bases lining up with TRBD1. Germline V gene data show CDR1 as SGHTA and CDR2 as FQGNSA. The V and J ends lost 3 bases and 2 bases, in that order; junction bases with no gene match: 1. The CDR3 is 14 residues long. The CDR3 spells CASSFGTGAYEQYF. The CDR3 DNA follows: TGTGCCAGCAGCTTTGGGACAGGGGCCTACGAGCAGTACTTC.

V and J are TRBV27 and TRBJ2-1, with 10 bases lining up with TRBD1. Germline V lookup: CDR1 MNHEY, CDR2 SMNVEV (reference sequence). The CDR3 covers 16 residues. The ends lost 4 bases at V and 5 bases at J; junction bases unmatched: 8. As DNA, the CDR3 is TGTGCCAGCAGTTCCGGACAGGGGGGGGCGGACAATGAGCAGTTCTTC. Translation gives CASSSGQGGADNEQFF.

This clone showed up just a few times. The chain has TRBV5-4 and TRBJ2-3; no clear D gene. Trimming took 4 bases from V and 5 from J, leaving 8 bases between them. In germline, CDR1 is SGHNT, CDR2 YYREEE (reference sequence). CDR3 length: 12 residues. CDR3 nucleotides: TGTGCCAGCAGCCCAGTCGGAGATACGCAGTATTTT. This codes for CASSPVGDTQYF.

V is TRBV28 and J is TRBJ2-3; D not resolved. The CDR3 length is 13 residues. Per the germline V gene, CDR1 is MDHEN and CDR2 is SYDVKM. V lost 5 bases and J 7 bases, leaving 13 bases between the germline ends. The CDR3 protein is CASSLGNPNTQYF. The DNA for the CDR3 is TGTGCCAGCAGTCTTGGGAACCCTAATACGCAGTATTTT.

This clone was recorded once. The V and J genes are TRBV5-4 and TRBJ2-1; 10 bases agree with TRBD1. The V segment lost 2 bases and the J segment 7 bases; nucleotides outside the gene matches: 6. Germline CDR1 is SGHNT and CDR2 is YYREEE (reference sequence). The CDR3 is 15 amino acids. CDR3 nucleotide sequence: TGTGCCAGCAGCTTTAGACAGGGGGCCAGGAATGAGCAGTTCTTC. The encoded protein is CASSFRQGARNEQFF.

This chain uses TRBV5-1 with TRBJ2-1; D unclear. Trimming took off 1 base at V and 0 bases at J, with 8 bases between the two ends. Germline values: CDR1 SGHRS, CDR2 YFSETQ. This CDR3 has 15 residues. The CDR3 DNA sequence: TGCGCCAGCAGCTTGCAGTCGAGCTCCTACAATGAGCAGTTCTTC. This translates into CASSLQSSSYNEQFF.

The rearrangement uses TRBV9 and TRBJ2-3, with TRBD1 matching 11 bases. V dropped 4 bases and J dropped 0; count of bases not matched to a gene: 16. Germline V gene lookup returns CDR1 SGDLS and CDR2 YYNGEE. This CDR3 is built from 20 residues. The CDR3, as DNA: TGTGCCAGCAGCCTCGGACAGGGGGCCCTTAACCCTGCTAGCACAGATACGCAGTATTTT. Protein sequence: CASSLGQGALNPASTDTQYF.

V and J are TRBV7-9 and TRBJ2-4; 9 nucleotides line up with TRBD1. In germline, CDR1 is SEHNR, CDR2 FQNEAQ (reference sequence). CDR3 length: 16 residues. J gave up 1 base and V 4 bases, and 5 bases lay outside the gene matches. The CDR3 here is CASSSQGARAKNIQYF. The CDR3 bases are TGTGCCAGCAGCTCACAGGGGGCGAGGGCCAAAAACATTCAGTACTTC.

The chain employs TRBV7-3 and TRBJ1-1; possibly TRBD1 for D (5 bases). Trimming removed 2 bases at V and 0 bases at J, with 7 bases between. The CDR3 length is 14 residues. Germline V gene sequence: CDR1 SGHTA, CDR2 FQGTGA. The CDR3 DNA reads as TGTGCCAGCAGCTTACAGGGAATGAACACTGAAGCTTTCTTT. This gives the protein CASSLQGMNTEAFF.

This clone occurred once. The chain recombines TRBV25-1 with TRBJ1-1, with no clear D. CDR3 length equals 13 residues. Deletions cut 6 bases from V and 0 bases from J, with 8 bases between. The V gene's germline CDR1 is MGHDK and CDR2 SYGVNS. In DNA, the CDR3 is TGTGCCAGCAGCGGGCCCATGAACACTGAAGCTTTCTTT. It yields the protein CASSGPMNTEAFF.

V and J are TRBV28 and TRBJ2-5, with 8 bases lining up with TRBD2. Looked up from germline, CDR1 is MDHEN and CDR2 is SYDVKM. After removal of 1 base from V and 1 base from J, the junction contained 5 bases not matched to a gene. This CDR3 has 16 residues. This CDR3 is CASSLSTSASQETQYF. CDR3 coding DNA: TGTGCCAGCAGTTTATCGACTAGCGCTAGCCAAGAGACCCAGTACTTC. Full variable domain (rest looked up from reference TRBV28 and TRBJ2-5): DVKVTQSSRYLVKRTGEKVFLECVQDMDHENMFWYRQDPGLGLRLIYFSYDVKMKEKGDIPEGYSVSREKKERFSLILESASTNQTSMYLCASSLSTSASQETQYFGPGTRLLVL.

This clone was seen just once. The rearrangement links TRBV18 to TRBJ1-1; D gene unclear. The V gene lost 3 bases and the J gene lost 3 bases, with 11 bases spanning the gap. The CDR3 spans 14 residues. The germline CDR1 and CDR2 sequences are KGHSH and LQKENI. The CDR3 DNA reads as TGTGCCAGCTCACCCAAGTCCGGAGACACTGAAGCTTTCTTT. Translating it yields CASSPKSGDTEAFF.

The chain links TRBV7-2 to TRBJ1-1; 10 bases are a match to TRBD1. The CDR3 has 14 residues. Germline V gives CDR1 SGHTA, CDR2 FQGNSA. V shed 5 bases, J shed 6 bases, and the junction held 6 bases outside the gene matches. For the CDR3, the DNA is TGTGCCAGCAGCCCGGACAGGGGGTTCGCTGAAGCTTTCTTT. Its protein is CASSPDRGFAEAFF. Complete variable domain (other parts from reference TRBV7-2 and TRBJ1-1): GAGVSQSPSNKVTEKGKDVELRCDPISGHTALYWYRQSLGQGLEFLIYFQGNSAPDKSGLPSDRFSAERTGGSVSTLTIQRTQQEDSAVYLCASSPDRGFAEAFFGQGTRLTVV.

The chain couples TRBV29-1 to TRBJ1-1; D not resolved. Germline CDR1 and CDR2: SQVTM and ANQGSEA. The CDR3 consists of 11 residues. V lost 6 bases and J lost 3, with 8 bases in between. The DNA of the CDR3 is TGCAGCGTGAACAGTTACACTGAAGCTTTCTTT. Translating it yields CSVNSYTEAFF. Supplemented by reference TRBV29-1 and TRBJ1-1, the full variable domain reads SAVISQKPSRDICQRGTSLTIQCQVDSQVTMMFWYRQQPGQSLTLIATANQGSEATYESGFVIDKFPISRPNLTFSTLTVSNMSPEDSSIYLCSVNSYTEAFFGQGTRLTVV.

The V call is TRBV11-2, the J call TRBJ2-1; D may be TRBD1 (5 bases). Trimming shortened V by 5 bases and J by 6 bases, and 14 bases separated the two germline ends. From germline, CDR1 is SGHAT and CDR2 FQNNGV. The CDR3 sequence is 14 residues long. CDR3 region: CASSALKGANEQFF. CDR3 in DNA: TGTGCCAGCAGCGCGCTTAAAGGGGCCAATGAGCAGTTCTTC.

The chain joins TRBV7-9 to TRBJ2-1; tentative D call: TRBD2 (6 bases). Germline loops: CDR1 SEHNR, CDR2 FQNEAQ (reference sequence). Between the trimmed V and J ends, which lost 5 bases and 5 bases, there was a span of 22 bases. CDR3 length: 17 residues. CDR3: CASSPPGGGRRDNEQFF. The CDR3, as DNA: TGTGCCAGCAGCCCCCCCGGGGGAGGCCGTAGGGACAATGAGCAGTTCTTC.

This clone was recorded at least ten times. The gene calls are TRBV7-6 and TRBJ2-2; 7 bases are shared with TRBD1. Germline V gene data show CDR1 as SGHVS and CDR2 as FNYEAQ. The CDR3 has 17 amino acids. The V and J ends lost 5 bases and 1 base, in that order; junction bases with no gene match: 10. CDR3: CASSANPGQLNTGELFF. The CDR3 region has the DNA TGTGCCAGCAGCGCAAATCCGGGACAGTTGAACACCGGGGAGCTGTTTTTT.

The chain carries TRBV6-5 and TRBJ1-4; perhaps TRBD1 as D (5 bases). Germline CDR1 is MNHEY and CDR2 is SVGAGI. Trimming left V 4 bases short and J 5 bases short, with 8 bases between. The CDR3 consists of 13 residues. Here the CDR3 reads CASSLAGNEKLFF. The DNA for the CDR3 is TGTGCCAGCAGTTTAGCAGGGAATGAAAAACTGTTTTTT.